Listed here is a single T cell receptor (beta chain). This clone was recorded only once. Its antigen remains unidentified. No much larger clone is present one base from it, and per-base qualities are unavailable. TCRbeta CDR3 regions were amplified from genomic DNA using the immunoSEQ Assay, a bias-controlled multiplex PCR. From the authors' description of their analysis: The number of nucleated cells in each sample was estimated by amplification of reference gene primers within the assay. To quantify the absolute abundance of each unique TCRbeta CDR3 rearrangement, sequence reads were collapsed and filtered. For each sample, productive Simpson clonality was calculated by taking the square root of Simpson's diversity index across productive rearrangements. As stored in TCRdb, this immuneACCESS dataset retains in-frame rearrangements with V and J assigned. A fraction of the clones does not appear; measured against another copy, unresolved V genes explain less than half of the discrepancy, and the remainder lacks a known reason. That table gives V, J and clone size, and the DNA gave D and trimming. This sample lists 100,000 to 150,000 clones; about 85% were detected once. The top ten hold about an eighth of the sample.

The collaborating institutions used their own protocols to collect whole blood in K2EDTA tubes. For TCRbeta analysis, collaborators shipped samples in one of three forms: frozen whole blood, isolated PBMCs, or DNA extracted from either of those sample types. This sample is drawn from a study of blood T cell repertoires in COVID-19 (dated by TCRdb to 2018 to 2021). Study-level background: Collaborator samples came from the United States, Italy and Spain and covered acute and convalescent phases of COVID-19. Samples came from the ongoing ImmuneRACE study (first 160 participants) plus 1,254 subjects from 6 global collaborators. The repertoires were released in a freely available public database intended as a resource for research on the immune response to SARS-CoV-2. The material from the prospective study consisted of cDNA or gDNA derived from T cells, B-cell-depleted T cells, or PBMCs. Where available, HLA class I and class II types were taken from metadata supplied by the sample provider and were not determined by assay-based typing. Sample metadata almost always included a de-identified subject ID, COVID-19 status, age in years and sex. The dataset comprised deeply sampled blood TCRbeta repertoires from subjects exposed to, actively infected with, or recovered from COVID-19.

The full study reports these points: Clinical and demographic metadata were provided uncurated, with the amount varying by source and participant.

The sequenced sample consisted of peripheral blood. This clonotype originated in a man in his sixties with acute or convalescent COVID-19.

The CDR3 amino acid sequence is: CASSQTGTYNEQFF. The DNA sequence follows: TGTGCCAGCAGCCAAACTGGGACATACAATGAGCAGTTCTTC. The sequence links TRBV28 to TRBJ2-1, with a weak D call of TRBD1 (6 bases match). For CDR1 and CDR2, the germline V gene lists MDHEN and SYDVKM. Between the V and J ends, shortened by 6 bases and 4 bases respectively, the junction contains 13 bases. Measured from the cysteine to the phenylalanine, the CDR3 is 14 residues long. Only the CDR3 DNA stays, 42 bases, in frame from base 1.